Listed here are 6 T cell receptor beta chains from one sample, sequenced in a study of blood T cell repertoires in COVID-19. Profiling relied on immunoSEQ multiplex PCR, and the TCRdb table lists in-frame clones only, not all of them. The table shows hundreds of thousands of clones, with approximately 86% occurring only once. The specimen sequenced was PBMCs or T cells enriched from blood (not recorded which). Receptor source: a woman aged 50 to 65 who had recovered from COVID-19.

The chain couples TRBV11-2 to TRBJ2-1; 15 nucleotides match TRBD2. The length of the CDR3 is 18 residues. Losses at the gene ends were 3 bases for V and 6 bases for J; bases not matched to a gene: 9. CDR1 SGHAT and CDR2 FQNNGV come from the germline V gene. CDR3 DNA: TGTGCCAGCAGCTTCGGGACTAGCGGGAGGTTAGTATCCAATGAGCAGTTCTTC. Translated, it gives CASSFGTSGRLVSNEQFF.

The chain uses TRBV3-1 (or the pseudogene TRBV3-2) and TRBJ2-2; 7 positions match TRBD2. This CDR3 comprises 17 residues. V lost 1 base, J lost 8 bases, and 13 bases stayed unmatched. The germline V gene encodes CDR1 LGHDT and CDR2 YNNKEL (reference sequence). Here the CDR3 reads CASSQGETLDGRGELFF. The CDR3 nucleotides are TGTGCCAGCAGCCAAGGAGAAACCCTTGACGGGAGGGGGGAGCTGTTTTTT.

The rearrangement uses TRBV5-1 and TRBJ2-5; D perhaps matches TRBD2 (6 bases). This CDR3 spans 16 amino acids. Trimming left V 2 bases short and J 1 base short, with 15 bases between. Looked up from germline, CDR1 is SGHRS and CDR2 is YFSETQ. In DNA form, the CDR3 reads TGCGCCAGCAGCTTTCTCCCCGGGGGTCTCCAAGAGACCCAGTACTTC. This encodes CASSFLPGGLQETQYF.

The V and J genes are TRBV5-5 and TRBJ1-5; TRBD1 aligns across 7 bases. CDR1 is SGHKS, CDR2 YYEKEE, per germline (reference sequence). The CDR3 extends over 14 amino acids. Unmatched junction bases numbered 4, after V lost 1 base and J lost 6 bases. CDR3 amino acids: CASSLSTGVQPQHF. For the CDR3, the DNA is TGTGCCAGCAGCTTGTCCACAGGGGTTCAGCCCCAGCATTTT.

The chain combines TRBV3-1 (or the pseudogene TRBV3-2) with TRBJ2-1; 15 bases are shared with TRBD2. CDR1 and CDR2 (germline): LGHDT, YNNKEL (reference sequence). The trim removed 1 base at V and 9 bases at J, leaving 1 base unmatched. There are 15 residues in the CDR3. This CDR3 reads CASSQGTSGRGEQFF. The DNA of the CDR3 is TGTGCCAGCAGCCAAGGGACTAGCGGGAGGGGTGAGCAGTTCTTC.

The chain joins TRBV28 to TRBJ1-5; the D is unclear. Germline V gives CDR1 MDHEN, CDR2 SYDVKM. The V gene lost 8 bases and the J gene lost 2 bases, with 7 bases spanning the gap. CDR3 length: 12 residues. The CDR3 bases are TGTGCCAGCCACTTTGGCAATCAGCCCCAGCATTTT. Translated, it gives CASHFGNQPQHF.